The 19 T cell receptor beta chains listed next were all sequenced from one sample in a study of blood T cells in healthy people across ages. Together with a sample-barcoded 5' primer, a J-beta primer mix was included in a second PCR lasting about 6 to 11 cycles. TCRdb recomputed calls from the 5' RACE reads with MiXCR, one row per CDR3 protein. The sample holds roughly 1,500,000 distinct CDR3 sequences, almost 35% seen once. The sequenced sample consisted of blood. The source of these receptors is a woman younger than 45 in good health.

This clonotype was detected a few times. V usage is TRBV20-1 and J usage is TRBJ2-7; D ambiguous. CDR1 and CDR2 from the germline V gene are DFQATT and SNEGSKA (reference sequence). The CDR3 is made up of 12 amino acids. Trimming removed 4 bases at V and 3 bases at J, with 10 bases between. Here the CDR3 reads CSATRRHYEQYF. CDR3 bases: TGCAGTGCTACTAGAAGGCACTACGAGCAGTACTTC.

This clonotype was recorded at least ten times. V gene TRBV29-1 combines with J gene TRBJ2-7; the D gene is possibly TRBD2 (5 bases). Germline V CDR1 and CDR2: SQVTM, ANQGSEA. There are 13 residues in the CDR3. Trimming cost V 3 bases and J 1 base, with 10 bases left between them. The CDR3 DNA reads as TGCAGCGTTGAGAAGGAGGCGTCCTACGAGCAGTACTTC. This gives the protein CSVEKEASYEQYF.

As concerns this clonotype: With a much larger clone just one base away, this may be a read error. This chain links TRBV10-3 with TRBJ1-2; D unclear. CDR3 length: 12 residues. V lost 4 bases and J lost 2, with 5 bases in between. Germline CDR1 and CDR2: ENHRY and SYGVKD. CDR3 amino acids: CAISGRNYGYTF. The CDR3 nucleotides are TGTGCCATCAGTGGCAGGAACTATGGCTACACCTTC.

This clonotype has just a few counts. The chain combines TRBV20-1 with TRBJ2-1; D possibly corresponds to TRBD2 (6 bases). CDR1 and CDR2 from the germline V gene are DFQATT and SNEGSKA (reference sequence). The CDR3 consists of 13 residues. With 6 bases removed from V and 6 bases from J, the gap between germline ends came to 15 bases. This chain's CDR3 is CSASREAGNEQFF. CDR3 nucleotide sequence: TGCAGTGCAAGCAGGGAGGCAGGCAATGAGCAGTTCTTC.

The chain couples TRBV6-2 or TRBV6-3 to TRBJ2-7; no clear D. The length of the CDR3 is 14 residues. The germline V gene has CDR1 MNHEY and CDR2 SVGEGT. Trimming removed 4 bases from V and 3 bases from J, with 13 bases in between. CDR3 loop: CASSSHHGGYEQYF. In DNA form, the CDR3 reads TGTGCCAGCAGTTCCCACCATGGCGGCTACGAGCAGTACTTC.

This clonotype was seen a few times. This chain connects TRBV20-1 to TRBJ2-3; 8 bases are shared with TRBD1. Germline V gene data show CDR1 as DFQATT and CDR2 as SNEGSKA (reference sequence). The CDR3 contains 13 residues. CDR3 sequence: CRLRGQAQDTQYF. In nucleotides, the CDR3 is TGCAGGTTAAGGGGACAGGCGCAAGATACGCAGTATTTT.

The chain uses TRBV2 and TRBJ2-7; tentatively, D is TRBD2 (6 bases). Germline values: CDR1 SNHLY, CDR2 FYNNEI. CDR3 length: 15 residues. V was trimmed by 3 bases and J by 6 bases, leaving 18 bases between them. The CDR3 reads CASSDRGSRNGEQYF. CDR3 DNA: TGTGCCAGCAGTGACCGGGGGTCCCGGAATGGCGAGCAGTACTTC.

In this sample, this clonotype turned up a few times. The CDR3 protein is CASSSWTGIVTDTQYF. The CDR3 DNA follows: TGTGCCAGCAGCTCGTGGACAGGGATAGTCACAGATACGCAGTATTTT. The chain carries TRBV9 and TRBJ2-3, with 8 bases lining up with TRBD1. The trim removed 4 bases at V and 2 bases at J, leaving 9 bases unmatched. The CDR3 spans 16 residues. Germline V gene data show CDR1 as SGDLS and CDR2 as YYNGEE.

This clonotype has only a few counts. The chain recombines TRBV7-9 with TRBJ1-2, with a possible D match to TRBD1 (5 bases). V gave up 5 bases and J gave up 8 bases, with 15 bases separating them. The CDR3 length is 13 residues. Germline loops: CDR1 SEHNR, CDR2 FQNEAQ (reference sequence). DNA for the CDR3: TGTGCCAGCAGCAAAACCGTCGAGGGGGGCTACACCTTC. Its protein is CASSKTVEGGYTF.

V gene TRBV27 combines with J gene TRBJ2-7; 15 bases align to TRBD2. The CDR3 totals 15 residues. Germline trimming cut 9 bases from V and 7 bases from J; bases unmatched to any gene: 10. From germline, CDR1 is MNHEY and CDR2 SMNVEV (reference sequence). In DNA form, the CDR3 reads TGTGCCAGTCAGGAAGGGACTAGCGGGAGGTCTGAGCAGTACTTC. Encoded protein: CASQEGTSGRSEQYF.

This chain uses TRBV20-1 with TRBJ2-6; 7 positions agree with TRBD1. The CDR3 has 14 residues. Losses at the gene ends were 6 bases for V and 0 bases for J; bases not matched to a gene: 2. Per the germline V gene, CDR1 is DFQATT and CDR2 is SNEGSKA (reference sequence). CDR3 sequence (DNA): TGCAGTGCGAGGGACAGCTCTGGGGCCAACGTCCTGACTTTC. Its protein is CSARDSSGANVLTF.

In this sample, this clonotype turned up once. The junction differs from germline at one of its ends, possibly a read error. The rearrangement uses TRBV20-1 and TRBJ1-6, with D unresolved. Germline CDR1 DFQATT, CDR2 SNEGSKA (reference sequence). This CDR3 has 13 amino acids. The CDR3 nucleotides read TGCAGTGCTAGGGACGCTGGGGATTCACTCCTCCACTTT. It codes for CSARDAGDSLLHF.

The V and J genes are TRBV3-1 and TRBJ2-1; possibly TRBD2 for D (7 bases). In germline, CDR1 is LGHDT, CDR2 YNNKEL (reference sequence). Trimming stripped 1 base from V and 6 bases from J, with 19 bases between. The CDR3 has 17 residues. The CDR3 sequence is CASSQACWGGQGNEQFF. The CDR3 DNA reads as TGTGCCAGCAGCCAAGCCTGCTGGGGGGGGCAGGGCAATGAGCAGTTCTTC.

V is TRBV6-1 and J is TRBJ2-3; possible D gene TRBD2, 6 bases. Germline loops: CDR1 MNHNS, CDR2 SASEGT. This CDR3 has 15 residues. The V end lost 3 bases, the J end lost 2 bases, and 12 bases lay between the germline ends. CDR3 loop: CASSEMDYPTDTQYF. CDR3 bases: TGTGCCAGCAGTGAGATGGACTACCCCACAGATACGCAGTATTTT.

The CDR3 region is CASSEREQGSGYTF. The CDR3 nucleotides are TGTGCCAGCAGTGAACGGGAACAGGGAAGTGGCTACACCTTC. This chain links TRBV2 with TRBJ1-2, with a tentative D call TRBD1 (6 bases). Germline CDR1 reads SNHLY; CDR2 reads FYNNEI. Trimming pared 2 bases from V and 7 bases from J, leaving 14 bases between. The CDR3 contains 14 residues.

The rearrangement joins TRBV7-3 to TRBJ2-7; tentative D call: TRBD2 (6 bases). This CDR3 is 17 amino acids long. Between the trimmed V and J ends, which lost 5 bases and 3 bases, there was a span of 23 bases. Germline values: CDR1 SGHTA, CDR2 FQGTGA. The CDR3 DNA reads TGTGCCAGCAGCCTCTACCCCGGGGGAGGCAAGGGCTACGAGCAGTACTTC. This sequence encodes CASSLYPGGGKGYEQYF. The entire variable domain, with the rest obtained from reference TRBV7-3 and TRBJ2-7, is as follows: GAGVSQTPSNKVTEKGKYVELRCDPISGHTALYWYRQSLGQGPEFLIYFQGTGAADDSGLPNDRFFAVRPEGSVSTLKIQRTERGDSAVYLCASSLYPGGGKGYEQYFGPGTRLTVT.

The DNA for the CDR3 is TGCGCCAGCGCTCCCGGGACACCCTACGAGCAGTACTTC. Translation gives CASAPGTPYEQYF. The chain recombines TRBV5-1 with TRBJ2-7; perhaps TRBD1 as D (6 bases). Germline values: CDR1 SGHRS, CDR2 YFSETQ. The CDR3 length is 13 residues. Trimming shortened V by 7 bases and J by 2 bases, and 13 bases separated the two germline ends.

There are a few counts of this clonotype. V usage is TRBV6-6 and J usage is TRBJ1-5; D remains ambiguous. V lost 0 bases and J lost 5, with 11 bases in between. Per germline, CDR1 MNHNY and CDR2 SVGAGI (reference sequence). The CDR3 spans 15 residues. This CDR3 is CASSYSWAADQPQHF. The CDR3 region has the DNA TGTGCCAGCAGTTACTCGTGGGCAGCCGATCAGCCCCAGCATTTT.

This clonotype was observed at least ten times. This sequence joins TRBV6-1 and TRBJ2-7; TRBD2 aligns across 7 bases. Trimming removed 4 bases from V and 2 bases from J; junction bases left unmatched: 5. The CDR3 is 14 amino acids. Looked up from germline, CDR1 is MNHNS and CDR2 is SASEGT. The DNA of the CDR3 is TGTGCCAGCAGTGGGACGGGAGGACCCTACGAGCAGTACTTC. Protein: CASSGTGGPYEQYF.